This TCR beta chain was captured in a study of PD-L1 blockade in urothelial cancer. As for the study in general: Dosed intravenously at 1,200 mg every 3 weeks, atezolizumab was initiated by patients around 2014. Analysis of the blood was performed 3 weeks (second dose) and 6 weeks after treatment start. The study recovered a median of roughly 140,000 T cells per blood sample.

The CDR3 is made up of 13 amino acids. With V trimmed by 5 bases and J by 4 bases, 8 bases remained unmatched. Germline V lookup: CDR1 SQVTM, CDR2 ANQGSEA. Time point defined: pretreatment peripheral blood. Individual patients had between 1 and 8 samples, taken pretreatment and on-treatment. TCRdb's copy holds only in-frame clones and misses some; the assay was immunoSEQ multiplex PCR. This table has tens of thousands of clones, around 81% appearing once. V gene TRBV29-1 combines with J gene TRBJ2-7; 7 nucleotides line up with TRBD2. This receptor was identified in a man between 65 and 85 years old with urothelial cancer. Sequencing used PBMCs, obtained around atezolizumab (anti-PD-L1) treatment. CDR3 coding DNA: TGCAGCGTTCTAGGACTAGGGGTATACGAGCAGTACTTC. Its protein is CSVLGLGVYEQYF.